The 5 T cell receptor beta chains presented below share a single source sample, sequenced in a study of cytomegalovirus exposure and HLA in healthy donors. It was with 60 Vbeta and 13 Jbeta primers that the PCR ran. Method: immunoSEQ multiplex PCR; TCRdb's copy keeps in-frame clones and lacks some. Here the sample spans about 180,000 clones, around three quarters being singletons. The sample taken for sequencing was PBMCs. The receptors derive from a woman aged 40 to 50 in good health and CMV-seronegative.

The chain employs TRBV9 and TRBJ2-1; 11 bases agree with TRBD2. Germline lookup yields CDR1 SGDLS and CDR2 YYNGEE. The junction had 11 bases not matched to a gene; V was cut back by 4 bases and J by 8 bases. This CDR3 is 16 amino acids long. This chain's CDR3 is CASSTPTSGGGDEQFF. In DNA, the CDR3 is TGTGCCAGCAGCACTCCAACTAGCGGGGGAGGGGATGAGCAGTTCTTC.

This clone was observed a single time. This chain joins TRBV6-4 and TRBJ1-2; 7 bases match TRBD1. The germline V gene encodes CDR1 MRHNA and CDR2 SNTAGT. The CDR3 has 12 amino acids. Unmatched junction bases numbered 6, after V lost 10 bases and J lost 4 bases. Written as DNA, the CDR3 is TGTGCCAATATACAGGGGTCCTATGGCTACACCTTC. Translation: CANIQGSYGYTF.

The genes are TRBV6-6 and TRBJ1-1; 7 bases are shared with TRBD1. V was pared by 0 bases and J by 4 bases, with 2 bases of the junction left unmatched. From germline, CDR1 is MNHNY and CDR2 SVGAGI (reference sequence). The CDR3 has 14 residues. In DNA, the CDR3 is TGTGCCAGCAGTTACTCGCAGGGGGGCACTGAAGCTTTCTTT. Translation: CASSYSQGGTEAFF.

The chain has TRBV28 and TRBJ2-1; 9 positions match TRBD2. The length of the CDR3 is 14 residues. Germline V CDR1 and CDR2: MDHEN, SYDVKM. Trimming took 3 bases from V and 6 from J; bases not matched to a gene: 3. The CDR3 region is CASSFAGGRNEQFF. Written as DNA, the CDR3 is TGTGCCAGCAGTTTTGCGGGAGGGCGCAATGAGCAGTTCTTC.

This clone occurred once. V and J are TRBV29-1 and TRBJ1-5; a possible D gene is TRBD1 (5 bases). Germline CDR1 and CDR2: SQVTM and ANQGSEA. This CDR3 comprises 13 residues. Trimming stripped 4 bases from V and 3 bases from J, with 10 bases between. The CDR3 sequence: CSVGVGANQPQHF. The CDR3 DNA follows: TGCAGCGTTGGGGTAGGGGCCAATCAGCCCCAGCATTTT.